This is a list of T cell receptor beta chains from one sample in a study of OX40 agonist ivuxolimab in advanced cancers. Here immunoSEQ multiplex PCR was the method, and the copy in TCRdb shows in-frame clones only, minus some. The sample contains about 100,000 clones, over 75% of which appear only once. This sample comprised CD4+ or CD8+ T cells sorted from blood, obtained in a trial of the OX40 agonist ivuxolimab. The source of these receptors is an adult with an advanced solid tumor such as melanoma, head and neck, liver or kidney cancer. Each CDR3 is given with its conserved first and last residue.

J	V	CDR3
TRBJ2-5	TRBV2	CASSEGIWETQYF
TRBJ1-1	TRBV14	CASSQDFGTGLSTEAFF
TRBJ2-1	TRBV10-3	CAISLLKDDEQFF
TRBJ2-7	TRBV14	CASSQGGRAQWTIEQYF
TRBJ2-2	TRBV11-2	CASSLGGMNTGELFF
TRBJ2-5	TRBV5-4	CASSLRWETQYF
TRBJ1-5	TRBV27	CASRSGNQPQHF
TRBJ2-7	TRBV4-1	CASSSRRRQGGEQYF
TRBJ1-4	TRBV5-1	CASSLDGRRDEKLFF
TRBJ2-3	TRBV5-1	CASSNREGPDTQYF
TRBJ2-5	TRBV4-1	CASSQVLARETQYF
TRBJ2-1	TRBV9	CASSVRAGGWYEQFF
TRBJ1-3	TRBV10-2	CASSGPTGAGNTIYF
TRBJ2-7	TRBV6-1	CASSSSGGYYEQYF
TRBJ1-1	TRBV6-1	CASSRQAEAFF
TRBJ2-2	TRBV9	CASSPRLAGKVVTGELFF
TRBJ1-2	TRBV5-1	CASSSSGTGGAYGYTF
TRBJ1-6	TRBV6-5	CASSSRGGRGSPLHF
TRBJ1-6	TRBV27	CASSFRDGYSPLHF
TRBJ1-1	TRBV5-1	CASRRTGGTNTEAFF
TRBJ2-5	TRBV5-1	CASSYTAMETQYF
TRBJ1-1	TRBV5-1	CASSLEGNTEAFF
TRBJ2-1	TRBV5-1	CASSPVAGAGEQFF
TRBJ2-1	TRBV27	CASSVGLAGRNEQFF
TRBJ2-5	TRBV2	CASRTGTPLYF
TRBJ1-2	TRBV6-1	CASSVTGDYGYTF
TRBJ2-1	TRBV30	CAWSVASANEQFF
TRBJ2-7	TRBV6-1	CASRQGAREQYF
TRBJ2-7	TRBV6-5	CASSYPDRYEQYF
TRBJ2-5	TRBV28	CASSLVGPNPQETQYF
TRBJ2-7	TRBV30	CAWSVRLAGVLYF
TRBJ1-1	TRBV7-9	CASSLTDKGTEAFF
TRBJ2-2	TRBV19	CASSPGGQPTSGRPTGELFF
TRBJ2-7	TRBV6-5	CASRASGSRSYEQYF
TRBJ1-1	TRBV2	CASSGGGSLNTEAFF
TRBJ2-7	TRBV27	CASSSQGLAGSAEQYF
TRBJ1-3	TRBV5-1	CASSLLGSRNTIYF
TRBJ1-1	TRBV6-5	CASSYSYRGSEAFF
TRBJ2-1	TRBV7-6	CASSPWTSGGTYNEQFF
TRBJ2-2	TRBV5-4	CASSLGGRYTGELFF
TRBJ2-5	TRBV19	CASSIRPGLAAQETQYF
TRBJ2-3	TRBV29-1	CSVEVPRGADTQYF
TRBJ2-3	TRBV2	CASRPLAGARDTQYF
TRBJ2-4	TRBV28	CASSLARESAKNIQYF
TRBJ2-7	TRBV28	CASLGYSYEQYF
TRBJ2-7	TRBV18	CASSQREAYEQYF
TRBJ2-5	TRBV7-8	CASSSWRSGRETQYF
TRBJ1-1	TRBV2	CASSGMGLEGTEAFF
TRBJ2-5	TRBV7-6	CASSQVTGPRPQETQYF
TRBJ2-1	TRBV29-1	CSVEAGGDSYNEQFF
TRBJ1-2	TRBV9	CASSVQGGGDYGYTF
TRBJ2-1	TRBV5-4	CASSYTQGLDEQFF
TRBJ1-2	TRBV20-1	CRQGKRYGYTF
TRBJ2-1	TRBV29-1	CSVVVAGGYNEQFF